This T cell receptor beta chain came from a study of post-analysis software for immune sequencing data. About the research overall: Recorded disease courses covered relapsing-remitting, secondary progressive and progressive-relapsing multiple sclerosis. Some patients had no subtype annotation.

Every TCR beta cDNA library bore unique molecular identifiers. The source material, about 0.9 to 11 million T cells, gave rise to 500,000 or so cDNA molecules. TCRdb independently ran MiXCR on the PCR reads; one entry per CDR3 protein. The data hold roughly 200,000 distinct CDR3 sequences, with approximately 30% observed a single time. Study observations and caveats: The normalized Chao1 diversity of multiple sclerosis patients was significantly lower than that of controls. Samples prepared in the same batch strongly co-clustered by F measure.

As for this clonotype: Antigen specificity is unknown.

The receptor was derived from a girl aged 2-17 years with multiple sclerosis. The specimen sequenced was blood.

The CDR3 region is CASSWQDGYTF. The DNA of the CDR3 is TGTGCCAGTAGTTGGCAGGATGGCTACACCTTC. V gene TRBV19 combines with J gene TRBJ1-2; D not resolved. CDR1 and CDR2 from the germline V gene are LNHDA and SQIVND (reference sequence). V was shortened by 5 bases and J by 6 bases, with 7 bases between the two germline ends. The CDR3 is 11 residues long.